The clone carrying this TCR beta chain was detected ten times or more. Its antigen is currently unknown. Patients having uncontrolled infection, another autoimmune disease, pregnancy or lactation were not included. These data are taken from a study of T cells in Graves' hyperthyroidism and ophthalmopathy. Study-level points and caveats: The model's output predicted ophthalmopathy at a median of 6.5 months prior to onset.

The CDR3 regions of TCR beta were amplified from RNA transcripts. First-round RT-PCR with HTBI primers amplified the TCR CDR3 region. TCRdb ran MiXCR on the multiplex PCR reads and lists one entry per CDR3 protein. The sample includes approximately 510,000 distinct CDR3 sequences, about 45% seen only once; the top ten take approximately 44%. This CDR3 contains 14 residues. CDR1 is DFQATT and CDR2 is SNEGSKA in the germline V gene (reference sequence). The V and J ends lost 4 bases and 0 bases respectively, with 7 bases between them. The rearrangement joins TRBV20-1 to TRBJ1-6; no definite D call. Source material: peripheral blood or thyroid tissue (not recorded which). This clonotype was sampled from an adult woman with Graves' disease, either hyperthyroidism or ophthalmopathy (not recorded which). The CDR3 region is CSATRSSYNSPLHF. In nucleotides, the CDR3 is TGCAGTGCTACCAGAAGCTCCTATAATTCACCCCTCCACTTT.